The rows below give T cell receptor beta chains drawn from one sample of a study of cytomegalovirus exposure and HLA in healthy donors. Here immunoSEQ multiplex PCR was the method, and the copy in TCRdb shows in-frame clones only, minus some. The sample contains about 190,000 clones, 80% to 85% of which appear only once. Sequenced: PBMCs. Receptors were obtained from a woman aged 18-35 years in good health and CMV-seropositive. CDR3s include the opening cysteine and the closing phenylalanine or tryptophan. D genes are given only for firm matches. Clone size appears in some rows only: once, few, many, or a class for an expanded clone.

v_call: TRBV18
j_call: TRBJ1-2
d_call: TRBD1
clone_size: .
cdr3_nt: TGTGCCAGCTCACCGACAGGGGGTATTTATTTTGGCTACACCTTC
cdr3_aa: CASSPTGGIYFGYTF

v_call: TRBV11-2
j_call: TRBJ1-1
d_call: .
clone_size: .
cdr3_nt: TGTGCCAGCAGCTTACCTTACGGCAGGGATACTGAAGCTTTCTTT
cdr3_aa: CASSLPYGRDTEAFF

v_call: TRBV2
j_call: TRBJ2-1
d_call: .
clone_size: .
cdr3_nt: TGTGCCAGCGCCGGGGGGCACTCCTACAATGAGCAGTTCTTC
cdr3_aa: CASAGGHSYNEQFF

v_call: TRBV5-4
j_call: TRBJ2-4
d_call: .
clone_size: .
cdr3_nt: TGTGCCAGCAGCCTTGGTTCCGCCGGGGAGGTGAACATTCAGTACTTC
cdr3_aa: CASSLGSAGEVNIQYF

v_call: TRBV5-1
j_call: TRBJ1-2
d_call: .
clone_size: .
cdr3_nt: TGCGCCAGCAGCTTGGGACAGGCTAACTATGGCTACACCTTC
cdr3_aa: CASSLGQANYGYTF

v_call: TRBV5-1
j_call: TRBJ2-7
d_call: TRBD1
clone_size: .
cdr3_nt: TGCGCCAGCAGCTTGGTGGGACAGTGGTACGAGCAGTACTTC
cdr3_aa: CASSLVGQWYEQYF

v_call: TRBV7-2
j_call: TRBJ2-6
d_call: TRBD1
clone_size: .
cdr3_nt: TGTGCCAGCAGCCAAAAGACAGGGGCCGGGGCCAACGTCCTGACTTTC
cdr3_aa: CASSQKTGAGANVLTF

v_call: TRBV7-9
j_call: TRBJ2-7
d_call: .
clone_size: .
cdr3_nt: TGTGCCAGCAGCCCTGACCGGGGGTCCCCTTACGAGCAGTACTTC
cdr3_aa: CASSPDRGSPYEQYF

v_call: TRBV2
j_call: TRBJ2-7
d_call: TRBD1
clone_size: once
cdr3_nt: TGTGCCGGAAGGGAGACAGGGGTTCCCTACGAGCAGTACTTC
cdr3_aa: CAGRETGVPYEQYF

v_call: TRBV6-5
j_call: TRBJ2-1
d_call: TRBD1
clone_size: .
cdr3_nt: TGTGCCAGCAGCCGACAGGGGGGGTCCTACAATGAGCAGTTCTTC
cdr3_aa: CASSRQGGSYNEQFF

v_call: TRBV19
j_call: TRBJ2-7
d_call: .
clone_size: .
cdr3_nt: TGTGCCCCGCAGGGGGGCCGAAGCTCCTACGAGCAGTACTTC
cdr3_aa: CAPQGGRSSYEQYF

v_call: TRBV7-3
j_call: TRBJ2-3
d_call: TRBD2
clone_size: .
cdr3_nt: TGTGCCAGCAGCCGGGGGGGACTCGTAAGCACAGATACGCAGTATTTT
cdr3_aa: CASSRGGLVSTDTQYF

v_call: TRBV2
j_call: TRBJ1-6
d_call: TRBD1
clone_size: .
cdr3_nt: TGCACAGGGACAGGGGAGCATAATTCACCCCTCCACTTT
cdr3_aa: CTGTGEHNSPLHF

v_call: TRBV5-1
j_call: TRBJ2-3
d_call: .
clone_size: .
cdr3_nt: TGCGCCAGCAGCTACGAGGGAACTTATACGCAGTATTTT
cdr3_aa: CASSYEGTYTQYF

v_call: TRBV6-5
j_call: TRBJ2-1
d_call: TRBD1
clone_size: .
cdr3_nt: TGTGCCAGCAGCAGGACAGGTTATGAGCAGTTCTTC
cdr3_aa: CASSRTGYEQFF

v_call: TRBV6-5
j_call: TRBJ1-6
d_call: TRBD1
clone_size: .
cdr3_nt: TGTGCCAGCAGCCGGACAGGGGTTAATTCACCCCTCCACTTT
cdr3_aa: CASSRTGVNSPLHF

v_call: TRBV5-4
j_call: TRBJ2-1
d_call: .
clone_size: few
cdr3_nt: TGTGCCAGCAGCTTGGCTTTGGGCAGGAAAGACAATGAGCAGTTCTTC
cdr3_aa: CASSLALGRKDNEQFF

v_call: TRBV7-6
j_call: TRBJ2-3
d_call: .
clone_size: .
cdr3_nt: TGTGCCAGCAGCCCGAGTATGACTAGCACAGATACGCAGTATTTT
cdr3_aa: CASSPSMTSTDTQYF

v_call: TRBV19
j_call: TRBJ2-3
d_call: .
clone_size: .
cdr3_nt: TGTGCCAGTAGAGTAGGGGGCACAGATACGCAGTATTTT
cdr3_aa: CASRVGGTDTQYF

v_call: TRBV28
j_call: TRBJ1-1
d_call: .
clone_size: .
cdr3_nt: TGTGCCAGCAGTTGGGAGTTGTCGAACACTGAAGCTTTCTTT
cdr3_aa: CASSWELSNTEAFF

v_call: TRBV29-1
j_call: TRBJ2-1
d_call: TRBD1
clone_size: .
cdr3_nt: TGCAGCGTTTCGGAAACGGGACAGGGGGACGGTGAGCAGTTCTTC
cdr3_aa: CSVSETGQGDGEQFF

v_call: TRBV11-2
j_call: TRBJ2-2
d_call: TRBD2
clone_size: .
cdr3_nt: TGTGCCAGCACCCGCCGGAGTTTAGCGGGGGGGAACACCGGGGAGCTGTTTTTT
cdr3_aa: CASTRRSLAGGNTGELFF

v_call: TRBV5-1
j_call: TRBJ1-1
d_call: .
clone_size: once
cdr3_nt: TGCGCCAGCAGCTTACGCAGTACTGAAGCTTTCTTT
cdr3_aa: CASSLRSTEAFF

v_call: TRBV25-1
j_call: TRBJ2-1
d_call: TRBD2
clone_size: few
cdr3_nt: TGTGCCAGCAGTGAATGGTCTAGCGGGGCGAATGAGCAGTTCTTC
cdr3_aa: CASSEWSSGANEQFF

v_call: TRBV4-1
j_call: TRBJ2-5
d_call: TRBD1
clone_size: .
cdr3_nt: TGCGCCAGCAGCCAATCCTCGAGACAGGGGAAAGAGACCCAGTACTTC
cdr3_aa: CASSQSSRQGKETQYF

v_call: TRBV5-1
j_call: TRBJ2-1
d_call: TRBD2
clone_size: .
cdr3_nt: TGCGCCAGCAGGCGGACTCCTCGGGGGGACAATGAGCAGTTCTTC
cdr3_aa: CASRRTPRGDNEQFF

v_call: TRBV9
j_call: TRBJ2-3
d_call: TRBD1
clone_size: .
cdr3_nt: TGTGCCAGCAGCGACAAGGGACAGGTCATTAGCACAGATACGCAGTATTTT
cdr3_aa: CASSDKGQVISTDTQYF

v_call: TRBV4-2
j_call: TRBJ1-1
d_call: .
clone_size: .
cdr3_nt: TGTGCCAGCAGCCAAGTAACAGGGTGGTTCACTGAAGCTTTCTTT
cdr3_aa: CASSQVTGWFTEAFF

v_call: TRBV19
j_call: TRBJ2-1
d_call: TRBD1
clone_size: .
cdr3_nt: TGTGCCAGTAGTCCTTCGGACAGGGTCTACAATGAGCAGTTCTTC
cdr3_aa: CASSPSDRVYNEQFF

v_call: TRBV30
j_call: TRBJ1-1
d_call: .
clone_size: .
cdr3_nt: TGTGCCTGGTCTTTTGGGGGGGGCACTGAAGCTTTCTTT
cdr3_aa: CAWSFGGGTEAFF

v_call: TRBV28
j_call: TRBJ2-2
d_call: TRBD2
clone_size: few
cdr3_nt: TGTGCCAGCTCACCTAGCGGGGGGGCCTTCGGGGAGCTGTTTTTT
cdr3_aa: CASSPSGGAFGELFF

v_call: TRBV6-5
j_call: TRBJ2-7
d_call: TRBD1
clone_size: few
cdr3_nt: TGTGCCAGCATCCCGACAGGGTCCTACGAGCAGTACTTC
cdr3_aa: CASIPTGSYEQYF

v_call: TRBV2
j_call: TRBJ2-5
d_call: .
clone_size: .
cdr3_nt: TGTGCCAGCAGTGTAGAGCCCGTGGAGACCCAGTACTTC
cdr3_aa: CASSVEPVETQYF

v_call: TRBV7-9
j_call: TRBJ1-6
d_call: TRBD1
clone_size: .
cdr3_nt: TGTGCCAGCAGTAATGGACAGGGCTTCTATAATTCACCCCTCCACTTT
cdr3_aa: CASSNGQGFYNSPLHF

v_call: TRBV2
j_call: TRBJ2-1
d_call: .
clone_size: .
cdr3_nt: TGTGCCAGCATCGTAGTACCGAGCTCCTACAATGAGCAGTTCTTC
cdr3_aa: CASIVVPSSYNEQFF

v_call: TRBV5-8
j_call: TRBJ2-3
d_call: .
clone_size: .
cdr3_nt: TGTGCCAGCAGCCTGACGGGGGATACGCAGTATTTT
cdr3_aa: CASSLTGDTQYF

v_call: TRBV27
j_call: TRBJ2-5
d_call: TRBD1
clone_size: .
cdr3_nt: TGTGCCAGCAGTTTGCGAAGGGGGCCGTGGGAGACCCAGTACTTC
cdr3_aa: CASSLRRGPWETQYF

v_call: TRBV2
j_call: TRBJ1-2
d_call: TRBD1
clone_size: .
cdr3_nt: TGTGCCAGCAGCCGGGACAGCCTAAACTATGGCTACACCTTC
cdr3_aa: CASSRDSLNYGYTF

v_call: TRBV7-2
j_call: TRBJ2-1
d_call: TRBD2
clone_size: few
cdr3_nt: TGTGCCAGCAGCCGACTAGGAAGCGGGGGTGAGCAGTTCTTC
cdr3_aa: CASSRLGSGGEQFF

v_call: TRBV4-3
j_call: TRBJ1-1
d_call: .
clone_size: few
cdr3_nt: TGCGCCAGCAGGGGGGGTACTGAAGCTTTCTTT
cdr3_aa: CASRGGTEAFF

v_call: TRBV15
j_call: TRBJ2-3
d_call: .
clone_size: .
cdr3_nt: TGTGCCACCAGCAGAGGCCTGGCAGGGAGCACAGATACGCAGTATTTT
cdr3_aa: CATSRGLAGSTDTQYF

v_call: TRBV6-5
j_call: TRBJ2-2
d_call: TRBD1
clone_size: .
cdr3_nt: TGTGCCAGTTCGATGAGGACAGGCCAAACCGGGGAGCTGTTTTTT
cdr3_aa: CASSMRTGQTGELFF

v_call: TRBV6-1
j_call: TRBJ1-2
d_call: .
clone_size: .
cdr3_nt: TGTGCCAGCAGTGAAGTAGGGGGTTCCCCATTGGGGGGCTACACCTTC
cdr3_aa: CASSEVGGSPLGGYTF

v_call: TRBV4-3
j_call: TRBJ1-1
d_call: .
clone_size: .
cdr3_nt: TGCGCCAGCAGCCAAGAACGAGGGAGAGAAGCTTTCTTT
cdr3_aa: CASSQERGREAFF

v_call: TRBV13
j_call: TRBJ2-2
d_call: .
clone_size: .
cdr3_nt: TGTGCCAGCAGTCAGGGGGGAAACACCGGGGAGCTGTTTTTT
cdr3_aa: CASSQGGNTGELFF

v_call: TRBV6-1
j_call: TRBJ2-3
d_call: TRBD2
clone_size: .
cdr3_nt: TGTGCCGCGGGGGGGCCGGGCACAGATACGCAGTATTTT
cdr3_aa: CAAGGPGTDTQYF

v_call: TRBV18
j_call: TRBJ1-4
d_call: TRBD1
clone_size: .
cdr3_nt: TGTGCCAGCTCCCGGGGACAGGAAAACGAAAAACTGTTTTTT
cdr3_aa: CASSRGQENEKLFF

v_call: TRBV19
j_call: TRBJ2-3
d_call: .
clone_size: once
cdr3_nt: TGTGCCAGTAGTATAGTCGCGGGGGCCTCGTCCGATACGCAGTATTTT
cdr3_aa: CASSIVAGASSDTQYF

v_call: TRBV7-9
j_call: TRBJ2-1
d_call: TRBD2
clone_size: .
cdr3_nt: TGTGCCAGCAGCCCCCCGGGGGGCTCCTACAATGAGCAGTTCTTC
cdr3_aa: CASSPPGGSYNEQFF

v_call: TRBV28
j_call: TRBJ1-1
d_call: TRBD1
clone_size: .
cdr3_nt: TGTGCCAGCAAAAAGGACAGGGTGGGCTCTGAAGCTTTCTTT
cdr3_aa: CASKKDRVGSEAFF